The T cell receptor beta chain under discussion was sequenced for a study of identical twins (dated by TCRdb to the mid-2010s). Some background on the complete study: To test whether fetal clonotypes persist, this study deep-sequenced TCR alpha and beta repertoires from monozygotic twins, from unrelated adults of various ages, and from cord blood. To rule out contamination, replicate twin experiments were performed at different times with different library preparation protocols. What the study reported, not specific to this receptor: Because the same donors could not be followed over many years, the conclusions relied on cross-sectional statistical analysis. Abundant cord blood beta clonotypes had fewer insertions, young adult naive repertoires showed a similar but weaker trend, and memory repertoires showed no such trend. In beta out-of-frame sequences, excess twin sharing was weaker, because having fewer shared sequences lowered the signal-to-noise ratio. Zero-insertion analyses could be partly confounded by invariant T cells such as MAIT and iNKT, though diverse VJ usage argued against such confounding for most clonotypes. In monozygotic twins, recombination models systematically underestimated out-of-frame TCR alpha sharing, but the models matched the sharing seen between unrelated individuals. Out-of-frame TCR alpha sequences shared between twins showed an excess of low generation-probability sequences compared with coincidental sharing between unrelated individuals.

This clonotype has just a few counts. Its specific antigen is unknown. There are no base qualities to consult, and no much larger clone falls within one base. Library preparation employed 5' RACE. Sequencing instrument: Illumina HiSeq 2000. Template switching introduced a universal primer binding site; the final cDNA contained a unique molecular identifier, enabling accurate counting of TCR cDNA molecules. First-strand cDNA for TCR alpha and beta chains was synthesized from specific primers in the conserved constant-segment region. To control for contamination, every cDNA library was double barcoded, receiving both a SMART-Mk sample barcode and Illumina barcodes. Two successive PCR steps introduced TruSeq adapter sequences along with Illumina sample barcodes. The TCR alpha and beta cDNA libraries were sequenced on the Illumina HiSeq platform using custom primers. As for the original processing: MiGEC was used to process raw reads and extract unique molecular identifiers, and MiXCR was used to find CDR3 positions. Recombination models were inferred per individual with the repgenHMM and IGoR tools using an EM algorithm. Shared clonotype analysis was performed with the tcR package in R, normalizing sharing by the product of cloneset sizes. To study raw recombination without the effects of thymic and clonal selection, out-of-frame nonproductive sequences were analyzed. The public reads were run again by TCRdb, first through fastp at Q25 and then through MiXCR, and only productive beta chains were kept. Records with the same CDR3 protein are collapsed into one entry carrying the most frequent genes and DNA. These V and J calls derive from TCRdb rather than the authors' analysis. The sample table records some 660,000 distinct CDR3 sequences; around 8.6% of these occur just once. The leading ten clones occupy approximately 0.96% of the sample.

All donors were healthy Caucasians. The twin cohort consisted of three pairs of female monozygotic twins, all aged roughly 18 to 30 years. Peripheral blood mononuclear cells were used as the source from which RNA for TCR libraries was isolated. Looking up the germline V gene (reference sequence) yields CDR1 DFQATT and CDR2 SNEGSKA. Trimming removed 5 bases from V and 2 bases from J, leaving 12 bases between the germline ends. From the cysteine through the phenylalanine, the CDR3 covers 13 amino acids. Only the CDR3 portion is preserved as DNA: 39 bases, with reading frame beginning at the first base. Another study also made use of these data, one on yellow fever vaccine responses in identical twins. Reported in the second study: The authors reported that the T cell response to vaccination in identical twins appeared partly convergent and partly personalized. In the study, vaccine-responding T cell clones were precisely tracked in identical twins.

Recombination linked TRBV20-1 to TRBJ2-5; the D segment cannot be called with confidence. Sequenced: PBMCs. This receptor was identified in a woman younger than 30 in good health. The DNA is as follows: TGCAGTGCTCCCGGACCGTATCAAGAGACCCAGTACTTC. This encodes CSAPGPYQETQYF.